What follows are 22 T cell receptor beta chains derived from one specimen sequenced in a study of T-cell reconstitution after alpha-beta-depleted transplantation in children. Unique molecular identifiers were incorporated during preparation of the TCRbeta library. Using its own MiXCR run on the PCR reads, TCRdb lists one record per CDR3 protein. In the table there are about 980,000 distinct CDR3 sequences, about 29% of which are singletons. The material sequenced was PBMCs, mostly from graft donor cells, taken 360 days after TCRalphabeta/CD19-depleted stem cell transplant. All receptors derive from a boy in the first two years of life who had a stem cell transplant for SCID, so the T cells may come from the graft donor.

Only a few counts were recorded for this clonotype. The chain links TRBV9 to TRBJ2-3, with TRBD2 identical over 10 bases. There are 17 residues in the CDR3. Germline V CDR1 and CDR2: SGDLS, YYNGEE. The ends lost 2 bases at V and 6 bases at J; junction bases unmatched: 12. The CDR3 DNA reads TGTGCCAGCAGCGTCCGGGGACTAGCGAAAACGGCGGATACGCAGTATTTT. It yields the protein CASSVRGLAKTADTQYF.

This clonotype was seen more than once but under ten times. The chain links TRBV20-1 to TRBJ2-2; no clear D. Trimming cost V 3 bases and J 1 base, with 9 bases left between them. The CDR3 covers 14 residues. Germline-derived CDR1 and CDR2 are DFQATT and SNEGSKA (reference sequence). CDR3 in amino acids: CSASRRMNTGELFF. DNA of the CDR3: TGCAGTGCTAGCCGCCGAATGAACACCGGGGAGCTGTTTTTT.

This clonotype appeared a few times. The chain recombines TRBV15 with TRBJ2-3; the D is unclear. The CDR3 is 14 amino acids. V shed 0 bases and J shed 4 bases, with 8 bases lying between them. Germline lookup yields CDR1 LNHNV and CDR2 YYDKDF (reference sequence). The CDR3 protein is CATSRDSPPDTQYF. CDR3 bases: TGTGCCACCAGCAGAGATAGCCCCCCAGATACGCAGTATTTT.

This clonotype was seen only a few times. The rearrangement uses TRBV5-1 and TRBJ2-3; 11 nucleotides match TRBD2. This CDR3 has 16 residues. Germline V lookup: CDR1 SGHRS, CDR2 YFSETQ. V lost 3 bases to trimming and J lost 10 bases; unmatched junction nucleotides: 13. Written as DNA, the CDR3 is TGCGCCAGCAGCTGGCAAGGAACTAGCGGGGGAACTTCGCAGTATTTT. It is translated as CASSWQGTSGGTSQYF. Combining the CDR3 with reference TRBV5-1 and TRBJ2-3 gives the whole variable domain KAGVTQTPRYLIKTRGQQVTLSCSPISGHRSVSWYQQTPGQGLQFLFEYFSETQRNKGNFPGRFSGRQFSNSRSEMNVSTLELGDSALYLCASSWQGTSGGTSQYFGPGTRLTVL.

The genes are TRBV5-1 and TRBJ2-7, with D possibly being TRBD1 (6 bases). Trimming left V 3 bases short and J 2 bases short, with 15 bases between. The germline gives CDR1 SGHRS, CDR2 YFSETQ. There are 15 residues in the CDR3. The CDR3 region is CASSSPGTLAYEQYF. The CDR3, as DNA: TGCGCCAGCAGCTCCCCGGGGACATTAGCCTACGAGCAGTACTTC.

A few counts support this clonotype. The chain joins TRBV12-3 or TRBV12-4 to TRBJ2-1; 7 nucleotides line up with TRBD2. Germline trimming cut 8 bases from V and 10 bases from J; bases unmatched to any gene: 14. The CDR3 has 14 residues. CDR3 coding DNA: TGTGCCAGCCGTACCGGGGGAGCGGGGCCGGAGCAGTTCTTC. Its translation is CASRTGGAGPEQFF.

In its sample, this clonotype was seen once. This chain joins TRBV12-3 or TRBV12-4 and TRBJ1-1; no definite D call. The V and J ends lost 4 bases and 3 bases respectively, with 12 bases between them. This CDR3 comprises 14 residues. CDR3 sequence reads: CASSSVNRDTEAFF. The DNA for the CDR3 is TGTGCCAGCAGTTCGGTCAATAGGGACACTGAAGCTTTCTTT.

This clonotype has a handful of counts. The CDR3 DNA reads as TGCAGTACGAGCCCGAGCCGGGACAGGGATGAGACCCAGTACTTC. Its translation: CSTSPSRDRDETQYF. This rearrangement joins TRBV20-1 to TRBJ2-5; 9 bases agree with TRBD1. The trim removed 8 bases at V and 5 bases at J, leaving 15 bases unmatched. Germline V gene sequence: CDR1 DFQATT, CDR2 SNEGSKA (reference sequence). The CDR3 consists of 15 residues.

The chain employs TRBV4-1 and TRBJ1-5, with a weak D call TRBD1 (5 bases). This CDR3 is built from 17 residues. Looked up from germline, CDR1 is MGHRA and CDR2 is YSYEKL. The V end was cut by 1 base, the J end by 0 bases, with 13 bases between. CDR3 sequence (DNA): TGCGCCAGCAGCCAAGTGGGGGTGATCGGTAGCAATCAGCCCCAGCATTTT. The encoded protein is CASSQVGVIGSNQPQHF.

The chain has TRBV5-6 and TRBJ2-5; 11 bases line up with TRBD2. The CDR3 runs to 17 residues. Trimming at V came to 5 bases and at J to 4 bases, leaving 13 bases not matched to a gene. Per germline, CDR1 SGHDT and CDR2 YYEEEE. CDR3 nucleotide sequence: TGTGCCAGCAGTATCCCCGGGCTAGCGGGGGGCCCAGAGACCCAGTACTTC. Protein sequence: CASSIPGLAGGPETQYF.

This clonotype appeared a few times. CDR3 DNA: TGCAGTGCTAACGGACTAGCGGGGGGGCCGGCTTTAAAGACCCAGTACTTC. Its protein is CSANGLAGGPALKTQYF. J is TRBJ2-5 and V is TRBV20-1, with 15 bases that match TRBD2. The length of the CDR3 is 17 residues. From germline, CDR1 is DFQATT and CDR2 SNEGSKA (reference sequence). V shed 4 bases and J 6 bases; nucleotides not matched to a gene: 12.

This clonotype occurred many times. The chain combines TRBV3-1 with TRBJ2-1, with 10 positions matching TRBD2. V lost 4 bases and J lost 0; bases outside the gene matches: 6. This CDR3 spans 17 amino acids. Per the germline V gene, CDR1 is LGHDT and CDR2 is YNNKEL (reference sequence). The CDR3 sequence: CASSPTTSGYSYNEQFF. DNA for the CDR3: TGTGCCAGCAGCCCGACGACTAGCGGGTACTCCTACAATGAGCAGTTCTTC.

This chain links TRBV29-1 with TRBJ2-5, with TRBD1 matching 9 bases. V lost 6 bases, J lost 3 bases, and 8 bases stayed unmatched. The CDR3 is made up of 14 amino acids. Germline V gene data show CDR1 as SQVTM and CDR2 as ANQGSEA. The DNA of the CDR3 is TGCAGCGTCCCCGACAGGGGGGCAGAAGAGACCCAGTACTTC. It encodes CSVPDRGAEETQYF.

The rearrangement links TRBV6-4 to TRBJ2-6; tentatively, D is TRBD2 (6 bases). V lost 7 bases, J lost 2 bases, and 24 bases lay in between. The CDR3 spans 19 residues. Germline V gives CDR1 MRHNA, CDR2 SNTAGT. The CDR3 here is CASTYLGQLRGTGANVLTF. The CDR3 DNA sequence: TGTGCCAGCACCTATCTTGGGCAGCTCCGCGGGACTGGGGCCAACGTCCTGACTTTC.

This chain uses TRBV6-2 or TRBV6-3 with TRBJ1-1; D gene unclear. The CDR3 is 13 amino acids. Germline CDR1 reads MNHEY; CDR2 reads SVGEGT. V shed 6 bases and J shed 8 bases, with 16 bases lying between them. As DNA, the CDR3 is TGTGCCAGCAGCCCCCGGACGGCCCAAGAAGCTTTCTTT. Protein sequence: CASSPRTAQEAFF.

The V call is TRBV29-1, the J call TRBJ2-5; unclear D gene. Germline CDR1 is SQVTM and CDR2 is ANQGSEA. V dropped 5 bases and J dropped 3 bases, with 10 bases sitting between them. This CDR3 is 12 amino acids long. The DNA for the CDR3 is TGCAGCGTTTCGCCTGGGAAAGAGACCCAGTACTTC. Residues: CSVSPGKETQYF.

This chain links TRBV20-1 with TRBJ1-6; D uncertain. V was clipped by 5 bases and J by 7 bases, with 15 bases between them. Germline V CDR1 and CDR2: DFQATT, SNEGSKA (reference sequence). The CDR3 loop spans 14 amino acids. The CDR3 DNA reads TGCAGTGCTGGACCGGGCCCCTCCAATTCACCCCTCCACTTT. This translates into CSAGPGPSNSPLHF.

The V and J genes are TRBV20-1 and TRBJ1-2; weak D call: TRBD1 (5 bases). The CDR3 has 16 residues. Trimming stripped 2 bases from V and 2 bases from J, with 18 bases between. Germline V gene sequence: CDR1 DFQATT, CDR2 SNEGSKA (reference sequence). The CDR3 coding sequence is TGCAGTGCTAGACACCGGACACTTATAGGGAACTATGGCTACACCTTC. It translates to CSARHRTLIGNYGYTF.

The chain is built from TRBV29-1 and TRBJ2-7, with D unresolved. Germline CDR1 and CDR2: SQVTM and ANQGSEA. The V end lost 0 bases, the J end lost 4 bases, and 7 bases lay between the germline ends. CDR3 length: 12 amino acids. The chain's CDR3 is CSVEDGVYEQYF. CDR3 nucleotides: TGCAGCGTTGAAGATGGAGTGTACGAGCAGTACTTC.

V is TRBV29-1 and J is TRBJ2-2; 9 bases fit TRBD1. After removal of 7 bases from V and 6 bases from J, the junction contained 6 bases not matched to a gene. CDR1 and CDR2 (germline): SQVTM, ANQGSEA. The CDR3 length is 13 residues. The CDR3 reads CSAGTGPPGELFF. CDR3 DNA sequence: TGCAGCGCCGGGACAGGGCCCCCCGGGGAGCTGTTTTTT.

The chain has TRBV12-3 or TRBV12-4 and TRBJ2-5, with D tentatively TRBD1 or TRBD2 (7 bases each). Between the trimmed V and J ends, which lost 1 base and 4 bases, there was a span of 16 bases. The CDR3 sequence is 16 residues long. The CDR3 DNA reads as TGTGCCAGCAGTTTAGGAGGGGGCGGGGGCGGAGAGACCCAGTACTTC. This encodes CASSLGGGGGGETQYF.

This clonotype was detected a few times. This chain joins TRBV28 and TRBJ2-3, with TRBD1 identical over 8 bases. The J segment lost 4 bases and the V segment lost 8 bases, leaving 17 bases of the junction unmatched. This CDR3 contains 17 residues. The germline gives CDR1 MDHEN, CDR2 SYDVKM. The CDR3 nucleotides read TGTGCCAGCCTAACCCCCCTCGGCTCAGGGGGCGCAGATACGCAGTATTTT. Its translation is CASLTPLGSGGADTQYF.